This T cell receptor beta chain was obtained from a study of CXCR3-negative and CXCR3-positive naive CD8 T cells. Study findings and constraints: Against CXCR3-negative naive cells, CXCR3-positive naive cells showed more hydrophobic TRB CDR3s. Both naive subsets, CXCR3-negative and CXCR3-positive, displayed similar TRBV-TRBJ usage, unlike memory cells. Both naive subsets carried similar amounts of surface CD5, so TCR strength was inferred from TRB CDR3 properties.

Libraries were UMI-labeled 5' RACE TRB cDNA. TCRdb re-called the 5' RACE reads and shows each CDR3 protein once, DNA omitted. In total, the table holds about 5,900 distinct CDR3 sequences. Per germline, CDR1 SSHAT and CDR2 FNYEAQ (reference sequence). This CDR3 contains 17 residues. Comments on this clonotype: Its antigen is not identified.

CD8+ T cell subsets were each sorted in triplicate, hundreds of thousands of cells apiece. Naive CD8+ T lymphocytes were specified as CD45RO-CCR7+CD27+CD95-. The sequence was collected from a human donor in good health. Some clones in this sample may be carry-over from other donors' samples. The sequenced sample consisted of naive CXCR3+ CD8+ T cells from blood. Sample subset: CD45RO-CCR7+CD27+CD95- naive CD8+ T cells expressing CXCR3 (TNR3+). The chain combines TRBV7-7 with TRBJ1-1; TCRdb proposes TRBD1, but this gene call is untestable without DNA. The CDR3 protein is CASSFRTGSSMNTEAFF. Combining the CDR3 with reference TRBV7-7 and TRBJ1-1 gives the whole variable domain GAGVSQSPRYKVTKRGQDVTLRCDPISSHATLYWYQQALGQGPEFLTYFNYEAQPDKSGLPSDRFSAERPEGSISTLTIQRTEQRDSAMYRCASSFRTGSSMNTEAFFGQGTRLTVV.